The text below deals with one T cell receptor beta chain. The antigen is undetermined. Each donor supplied roughly 9.2 milliliters of peripheral blood. The entry originates in a study of blood T cells in healthy people across ages. This CDR3 has 14 residues. CDR1 and CDR2 (germline): SGHTA, FQGNSA. V was shortened by 2 bases and J by 0 bases, with 8 bases between the two germline ends. Study-wide findings and caveats: Underestimates were what the diversity estimates from one million T cells were considered to be.

Using a J-beta primer mix together with a sample-barcoded 5' primer, a second PCR was run for roughly 6 to 11 cycles. TCRdb processed the 5' RACE reads anew with MiXCR; each CDR3 protein has one entry. Of about 830,000 distinct CDR3 sequences detected, 58% appear once; the ten largest clones hold approximately 23%. This rearrangement joins TRBV7-2 to TRBJ2-7, with D hard to call. The sequencing input was blood. The receptor's source is a man aged 25 to 40 in good health. Here the CDR3 DNA reads TGTGCCAGCAGCTTAATTGCAAGCTCCTACGAGCAGTACTTC. Protein sequence: CASSLIASSYEQYF.